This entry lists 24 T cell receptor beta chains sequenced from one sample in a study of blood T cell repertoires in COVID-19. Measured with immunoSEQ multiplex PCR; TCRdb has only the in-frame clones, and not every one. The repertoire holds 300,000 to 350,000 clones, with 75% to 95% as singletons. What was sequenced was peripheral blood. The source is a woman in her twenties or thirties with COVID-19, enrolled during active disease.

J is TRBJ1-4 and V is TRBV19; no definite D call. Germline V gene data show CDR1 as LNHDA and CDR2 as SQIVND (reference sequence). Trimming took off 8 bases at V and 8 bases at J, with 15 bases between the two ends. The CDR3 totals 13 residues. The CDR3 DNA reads TGTGCCAGTCAACTTTCCCTCCGGGAAAAACTGTTTTTT. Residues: CASQLSLREKLFF.

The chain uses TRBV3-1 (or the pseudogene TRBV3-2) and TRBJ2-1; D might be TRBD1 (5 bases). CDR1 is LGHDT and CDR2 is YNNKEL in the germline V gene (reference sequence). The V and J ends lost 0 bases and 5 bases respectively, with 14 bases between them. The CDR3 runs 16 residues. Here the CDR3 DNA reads TGTGCCAGCAGCCAAGATATGTTTAGACAGAACAATGAGCAGTTCTTC. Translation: CASSQDMFRQNNEQFF.

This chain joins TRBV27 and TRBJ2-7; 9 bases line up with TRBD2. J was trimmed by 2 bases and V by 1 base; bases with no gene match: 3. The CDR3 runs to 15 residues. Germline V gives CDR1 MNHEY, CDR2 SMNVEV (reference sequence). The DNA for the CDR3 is TGTGCCAGCAGTTTATTAGGCGGGAGGGCCTACGAGCAGTACTTC. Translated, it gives CASSLLGGRAYEQYF.

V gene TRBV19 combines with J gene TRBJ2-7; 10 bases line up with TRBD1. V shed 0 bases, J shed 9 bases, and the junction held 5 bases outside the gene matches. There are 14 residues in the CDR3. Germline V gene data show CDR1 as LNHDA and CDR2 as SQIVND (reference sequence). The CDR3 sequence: CASSIDPGQGTQYF. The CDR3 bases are TGTGCCAGTAGTATAGACCCGGGACAGGGGACGCAGTACTTC.

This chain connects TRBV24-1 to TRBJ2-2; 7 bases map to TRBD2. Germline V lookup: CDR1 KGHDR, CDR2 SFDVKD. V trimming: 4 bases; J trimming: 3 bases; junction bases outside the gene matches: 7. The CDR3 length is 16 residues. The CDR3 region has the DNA TGTGCCACCAGTGAACGAGGACTAGGGGACACCGGGGAGCTGTTTTTT. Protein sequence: CATSERGLGDTGELFF.

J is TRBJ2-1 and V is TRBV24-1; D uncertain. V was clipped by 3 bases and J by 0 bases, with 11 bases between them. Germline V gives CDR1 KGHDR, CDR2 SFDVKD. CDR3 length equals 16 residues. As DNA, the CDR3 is TGTGCCACCAGTGATACCCGCCCCAGCTCCTACAATGAGCAGTTCTTC. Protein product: CATSDTRPSSYNEQFF.

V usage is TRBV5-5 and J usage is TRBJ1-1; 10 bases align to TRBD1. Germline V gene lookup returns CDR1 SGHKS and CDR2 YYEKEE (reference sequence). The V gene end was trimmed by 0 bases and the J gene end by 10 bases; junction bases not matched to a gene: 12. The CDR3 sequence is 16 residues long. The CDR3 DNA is TGTGCCAGCAGCTTGGGAGTGATGGGACAGGGGCGAGGAGCTTTCTTT. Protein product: CASSLGVMGQGRGAFF. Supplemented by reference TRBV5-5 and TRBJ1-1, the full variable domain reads DAGVTQSPTHLIKTRGQQVTLRCSPISGHKSVSWYQQVLGQGPQFIFQYYEKEERGRGNFPDRFSARQFPNYSSELNVNALLLGDSALYLCASSLGVMGQGRGAFFGQGTRLTVV.

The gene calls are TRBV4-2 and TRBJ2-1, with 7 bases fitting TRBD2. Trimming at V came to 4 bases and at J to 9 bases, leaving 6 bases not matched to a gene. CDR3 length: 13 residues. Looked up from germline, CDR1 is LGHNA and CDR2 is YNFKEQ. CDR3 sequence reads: CASSLPRGSEQFF. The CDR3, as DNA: TGTGCCAGCAGCCTCCCCCGCGGGAGTGAGCAGTTCTTC.

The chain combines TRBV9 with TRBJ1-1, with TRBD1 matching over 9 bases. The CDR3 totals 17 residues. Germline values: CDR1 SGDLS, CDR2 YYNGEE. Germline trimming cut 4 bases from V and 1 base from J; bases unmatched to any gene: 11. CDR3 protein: CASSTQPGQGTNTEAFF. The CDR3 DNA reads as TGTGCCAGCAGCACCCAACCGGGACAGGGAACGAACACTGAAGCTTTCTTT.

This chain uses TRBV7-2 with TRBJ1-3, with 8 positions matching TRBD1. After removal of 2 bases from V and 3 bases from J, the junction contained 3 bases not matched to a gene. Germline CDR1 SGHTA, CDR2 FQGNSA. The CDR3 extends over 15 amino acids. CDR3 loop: CASSLKTGVGNTIYF. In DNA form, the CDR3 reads TGTGCCAGCAGCTTAAAGACAGGGGTTGGAAACACCATATATTTT.

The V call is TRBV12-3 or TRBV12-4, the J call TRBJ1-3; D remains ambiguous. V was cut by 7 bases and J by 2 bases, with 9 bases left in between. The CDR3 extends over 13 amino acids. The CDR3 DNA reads TGTGCCAGCACCTACCGCCCTGGAAACACCATATATTTT. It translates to CASTYRPGNTIYF.

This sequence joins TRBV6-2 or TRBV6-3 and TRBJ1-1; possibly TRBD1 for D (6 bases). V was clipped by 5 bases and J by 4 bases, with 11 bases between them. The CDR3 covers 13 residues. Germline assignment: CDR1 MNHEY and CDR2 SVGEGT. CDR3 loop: CASSPTGSTEAFF. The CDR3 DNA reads TGTGCCAGCAGTCCCACAGGGAGCACTGAAGCTTTCTTT.

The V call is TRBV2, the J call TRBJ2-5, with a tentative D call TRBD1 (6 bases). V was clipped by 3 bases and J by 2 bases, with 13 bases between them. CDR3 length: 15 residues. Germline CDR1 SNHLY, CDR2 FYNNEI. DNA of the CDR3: TGTGCCAGCAGTGATGAGTGGACAGAACAAGAGACCCAGTACTTC. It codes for CASSDEWTEQETQYF.

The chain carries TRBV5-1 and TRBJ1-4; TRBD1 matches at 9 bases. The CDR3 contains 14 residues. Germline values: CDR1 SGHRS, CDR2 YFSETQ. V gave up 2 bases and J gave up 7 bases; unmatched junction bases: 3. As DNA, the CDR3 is TGCGCCAGCAGCTTTGGGACAGGGAGTGAAAAACTGTTTTTT. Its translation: CASSFGTGSEKLFF. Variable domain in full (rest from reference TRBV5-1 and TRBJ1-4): KAGVTQTPRYLIKTRGQQVTLSCSPISGHRSVSWYQQTPGQGLQFLFEYFSETQRNKGNFPGRFSGRQFSNSRSEMNVSTLELGDSALYLCASSFGTGSEKLFFGSGTQLSVL.

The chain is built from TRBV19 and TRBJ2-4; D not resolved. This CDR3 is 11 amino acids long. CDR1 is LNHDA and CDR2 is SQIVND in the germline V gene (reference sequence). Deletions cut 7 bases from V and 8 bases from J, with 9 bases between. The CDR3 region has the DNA TGTGCCAGTACGTGGGCTGACATTCAGTACTTC. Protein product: CASTWADIQYF.

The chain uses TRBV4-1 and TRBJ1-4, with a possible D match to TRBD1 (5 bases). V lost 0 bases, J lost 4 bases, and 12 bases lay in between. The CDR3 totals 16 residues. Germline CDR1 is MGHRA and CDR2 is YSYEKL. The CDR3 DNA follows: TGCGCCAGCAGCCAAGAGGCCGTGGGGGGTAATGAAAAACTGTTTTTT. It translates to CASSQEAVGGNEKLFF.

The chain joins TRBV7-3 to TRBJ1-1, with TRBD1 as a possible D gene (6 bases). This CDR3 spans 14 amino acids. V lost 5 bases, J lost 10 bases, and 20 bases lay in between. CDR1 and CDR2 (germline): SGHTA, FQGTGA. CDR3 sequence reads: CASSPDSSFNGAFF. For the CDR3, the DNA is TGTGCCAGCAGCCCGGACAGCTCTTTCAACGGAGCTTTCTTT.

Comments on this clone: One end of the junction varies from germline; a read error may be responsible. The CDR3 loop reads CASSISRGDPYGYTF. CDR3 in DNA: TGTGCCAGCAGTATATCTCGGGGAGACCCATATGGCTACACCTTC. The J gene is TRBJ1-2, the V gene TRBV27; D unclear. This CDR3 has 15 amino acids. Looked up from germline, CDR1 is MNHEY and CDR2 is SMNVEV (reference sequence).

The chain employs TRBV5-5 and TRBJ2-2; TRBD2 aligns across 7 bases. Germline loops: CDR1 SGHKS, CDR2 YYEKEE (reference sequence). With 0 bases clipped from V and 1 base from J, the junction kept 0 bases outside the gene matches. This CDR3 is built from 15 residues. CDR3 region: CASSLAGGNTGELFF. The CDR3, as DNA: TGTGCCAGCAGCTTGGCGGGAGGGAACACCGGGGAGCTGTTTTTT.

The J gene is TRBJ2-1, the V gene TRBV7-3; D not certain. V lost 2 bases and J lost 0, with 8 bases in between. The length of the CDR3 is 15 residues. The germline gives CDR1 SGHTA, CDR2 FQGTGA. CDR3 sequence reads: CASSLEVSSYNEQFF. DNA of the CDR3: TGTGCCAGCAGCTTAGAGGTTAGCTCCTACAATGAGCAGTTCTTC.

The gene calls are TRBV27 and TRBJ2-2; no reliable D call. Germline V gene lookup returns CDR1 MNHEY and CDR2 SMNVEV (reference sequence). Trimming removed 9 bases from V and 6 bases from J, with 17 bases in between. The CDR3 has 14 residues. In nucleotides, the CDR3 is TGTGCCAGTAGGTCCAGCATGGGCGCCGGGGAGCTGTTTTTT. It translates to CASRSSMGAGELFF.

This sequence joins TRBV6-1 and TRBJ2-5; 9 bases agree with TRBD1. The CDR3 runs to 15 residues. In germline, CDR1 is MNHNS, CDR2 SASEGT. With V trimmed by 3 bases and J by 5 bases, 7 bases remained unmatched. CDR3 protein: CASSDGQGKFETQYF. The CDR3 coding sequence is TGTGCCAGCAGTGATGGACAGGGGAAATTCGAGACCCAGTACTTC.

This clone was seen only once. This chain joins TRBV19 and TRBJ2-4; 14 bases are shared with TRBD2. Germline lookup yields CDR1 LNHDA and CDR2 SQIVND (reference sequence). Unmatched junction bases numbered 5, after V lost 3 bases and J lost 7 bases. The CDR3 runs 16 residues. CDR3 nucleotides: TGTGCCAGTAGTATCTCGGGACTAGCGGGAGTTAACATTCAGTACTTC. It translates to CASSISGLAGVNIQYF.

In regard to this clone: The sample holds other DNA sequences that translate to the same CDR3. CDR3 sequence reads: CASSLDRGTEAFF. The CDR3, as DNA: TGTGCCAGCAGCTTGGACAGGGGTACTGAAGCTTTCTTT. This sequence joins TRBV7-8 and TRBJ1-1, with TRBD1 identical over 9 bases. V lost 3 bases and J lost 5; bases outside the gene matches: 1. The CDR3 has 13 residues. The germline V gene has CDR1 SGHVS and CDR2 FQNEAQ.